This T cell receptor (beta chain) stems from a study of vaccination and CD4 T cells after COVID-19. Across the whole study: Post-vaccine sample collection happened at a median of approximately 10 weeks after dose two, ranging 14 to 241. Control cultures, each given a CEFX pool, an HIV-1 Nef pool, or no peptide, were included.

Regarding treatment: roughly ten-day PBMC culture with coronavirus spike peptide pools or control peptides (ViraFEST assay). Via ViraFEST, peptide pools expanded antigen-specific T cells before TCR sequencing. PBMCs were cultured at some 2.1 million per well with approximately 9.4 IU/ml IL-2 and roughly 10 ug/ml peptide pools. Turning to this clonotype: The antigen is undetermined.

The Oncomine TCR Beta short-read assay sequenced DNA from cultured CD4+ T cells. MiXCR was run by TCRdb on the PCR reads, yielding one entry per CDR3 protein. The data contain roughly 15,000 distinct CDR3 sequences, roughly 31% of them seen just once; the ten biggest clones take up roughly 21%. The sequenced material came from cultured CD4+ T cells from blood. This clonotype was sampled from a human donor with COVID-19.

CDR3 amino acids: CASSLGQGKRTDTQYF. CDR3 sequence (DNA): TGTGCCAGCAGCTTAGGGCAGGGGAAAAGGACAGATACGCAGTATTTT. The chain combines TRBV7-2 with TRBJ2-3, with a tentative D call TRBD1 (6 bases). Germline values: CDR1 SGHTA, CDR2 FQGNSA. V gave up 1 base and J gave up 3 bases, with 14 bases separating them. The CDR3 totals 16 residues.